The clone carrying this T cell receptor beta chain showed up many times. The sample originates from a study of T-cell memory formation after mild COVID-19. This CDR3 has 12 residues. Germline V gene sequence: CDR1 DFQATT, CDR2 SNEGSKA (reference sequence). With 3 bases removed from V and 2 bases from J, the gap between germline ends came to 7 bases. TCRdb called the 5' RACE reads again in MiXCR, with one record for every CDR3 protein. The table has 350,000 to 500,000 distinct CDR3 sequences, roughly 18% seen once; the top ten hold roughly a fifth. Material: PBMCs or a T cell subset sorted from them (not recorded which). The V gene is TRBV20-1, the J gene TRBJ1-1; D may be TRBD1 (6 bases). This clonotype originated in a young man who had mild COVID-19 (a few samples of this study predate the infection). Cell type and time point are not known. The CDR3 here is CSARTGNTEAFF. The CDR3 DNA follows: TGCAGTGCTAGGACAGGTAACACTGAAGCTTTCTTT.